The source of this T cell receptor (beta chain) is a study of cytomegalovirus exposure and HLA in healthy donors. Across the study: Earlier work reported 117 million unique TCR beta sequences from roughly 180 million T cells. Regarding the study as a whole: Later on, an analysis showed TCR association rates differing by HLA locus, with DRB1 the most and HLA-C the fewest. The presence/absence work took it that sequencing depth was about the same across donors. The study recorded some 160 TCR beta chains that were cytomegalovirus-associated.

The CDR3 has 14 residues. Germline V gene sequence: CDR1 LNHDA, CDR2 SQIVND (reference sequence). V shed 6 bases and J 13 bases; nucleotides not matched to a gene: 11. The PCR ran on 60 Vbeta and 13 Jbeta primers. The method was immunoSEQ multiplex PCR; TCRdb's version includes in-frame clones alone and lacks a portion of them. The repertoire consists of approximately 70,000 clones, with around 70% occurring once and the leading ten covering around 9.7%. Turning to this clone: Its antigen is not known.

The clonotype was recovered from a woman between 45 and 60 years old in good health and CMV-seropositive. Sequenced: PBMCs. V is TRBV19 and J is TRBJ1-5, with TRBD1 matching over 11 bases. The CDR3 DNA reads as TGTGCCAGTAGGGACAGGGGGCTGGGGTCGGGTCAGCATTTT. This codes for CASRDRGLGSGQHF.